This T cell receptor (beta chain) comes out of a study of blood T cell repertoires in COVID-19. On the study more broadly: T cells, B-cell-depleted T cells, or PBMCs supplied cDNA or gDNA.

With 5 bases clipped from V and 4 bases from J, the junction kept 8 bases outside the gene matches. This CDR3 contains 15 residues. Germline CDR1 reads SGHTA; CDR2 reads FQGNSA. The data were produced by immunoSEQ multiplex PCR, yet TCRdb's version contains in-frame clones alone and is incomplete. The sample gives 150,000 to 200,000 clones, about 83% of which show up once; about 1.9% is in the top ten. The chain combines TRBV7-2 with TRBJ2-5; the match to TRBD1 covers 9 bases. The sample consisted of peripheral blood. The TCR originated in a woman older than 75 with acute or convalescent COVID-19. In DNA, the CDR3 is TGTGCCAGCAGCCCTCAATCGACAGGGGGAGAGACCCAGTACTTC. Its protein product is CASSPQSTGGETQYF.